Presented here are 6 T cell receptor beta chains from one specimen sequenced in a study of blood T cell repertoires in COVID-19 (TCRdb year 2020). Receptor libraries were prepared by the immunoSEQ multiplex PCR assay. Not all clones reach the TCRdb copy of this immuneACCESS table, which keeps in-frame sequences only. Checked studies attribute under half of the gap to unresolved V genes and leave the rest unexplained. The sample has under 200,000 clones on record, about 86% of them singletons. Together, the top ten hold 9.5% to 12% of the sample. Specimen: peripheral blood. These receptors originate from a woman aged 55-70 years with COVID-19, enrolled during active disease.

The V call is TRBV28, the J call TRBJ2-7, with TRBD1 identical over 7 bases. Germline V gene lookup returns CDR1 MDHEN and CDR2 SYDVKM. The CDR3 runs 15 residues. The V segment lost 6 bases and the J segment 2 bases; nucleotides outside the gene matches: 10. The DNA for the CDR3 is TGTGCCAGCAGCTACATGAGGGGGCGAACCTACGAGCAGTACTTC. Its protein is CASSYMRGRTYEQYF.

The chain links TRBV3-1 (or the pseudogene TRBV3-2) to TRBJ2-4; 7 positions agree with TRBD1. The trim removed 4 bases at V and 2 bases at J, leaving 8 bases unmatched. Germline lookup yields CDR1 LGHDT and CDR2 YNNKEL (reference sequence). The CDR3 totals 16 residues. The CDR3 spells CASSRQGVAPKNIQYF. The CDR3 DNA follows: TGTGCCAGCAGCCGTCAGGGGGTTGCGCCCAAAAACATTCAGTACTTC.

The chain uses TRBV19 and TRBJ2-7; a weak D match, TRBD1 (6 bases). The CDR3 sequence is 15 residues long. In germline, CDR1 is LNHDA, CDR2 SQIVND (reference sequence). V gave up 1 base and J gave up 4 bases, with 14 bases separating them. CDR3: CASSIGGQRPYEQYF. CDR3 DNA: TGTGCCAGTAGTATAGGAGGACAGCGTCCTTACGAGCAGTACTTC.

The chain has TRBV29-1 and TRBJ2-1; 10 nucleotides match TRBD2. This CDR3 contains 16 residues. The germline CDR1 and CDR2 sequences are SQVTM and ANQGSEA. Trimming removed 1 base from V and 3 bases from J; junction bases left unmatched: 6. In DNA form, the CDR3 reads TGCAGCGTTGAAGCTGCGACTAGCGGGTTCTACAATGAGCAGTTCTTC. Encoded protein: CSVEAATSGFYNEQFF.

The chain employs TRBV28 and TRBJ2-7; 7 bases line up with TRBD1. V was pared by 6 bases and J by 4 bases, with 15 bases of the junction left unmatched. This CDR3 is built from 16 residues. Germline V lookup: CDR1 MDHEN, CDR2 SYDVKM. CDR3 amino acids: CASRGVYRGPAYEQYF. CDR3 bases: TGTGCCAGCAGGGGGGTCTACAGGGGCCCCGCTTACGAGCAGTACTTC.

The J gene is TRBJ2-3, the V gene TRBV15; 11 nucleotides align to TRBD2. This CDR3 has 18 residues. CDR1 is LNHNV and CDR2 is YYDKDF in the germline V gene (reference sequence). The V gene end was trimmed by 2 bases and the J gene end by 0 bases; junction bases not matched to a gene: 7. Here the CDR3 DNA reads TGTGCCACCAGCAGACCCTCGACTAGCGGGACTAGCACAGATACGCAGTATTTT. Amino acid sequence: CATSRPSTSGTSTDTQYF.